The 9 T cell receptor beta chains below were found in one sample sequenced in a study of T-cell memory formation after mild COVID-19. Each CDR3 protein is one row after TCRdb ran MiXCR on the 5' RACE reads. The repertoire holds 580,000 or so distinct CDR3 sequences, roughly 17% seen once, with around 7.8% in the top ten. Sequenced material: PBMCs or a T cell subset sorted from them (not recorded which). Receptors were obtained from an adult woman who had mild COVID-19 (a few samples of this study predate the infection). Cell type and time point are not known.

This clonotype showed up just a few times. The J gene is TRBJ1-2, the V gene TRBV4-1; no clear D. The V end lost 4 bases, the J end lost 0 bases, and 12 bases lay between the germline ends. The CDR3 length is 15 residues. Germline CDR1 reads MGHRA; CDR2 reads YSYEKL. For the CDR3, the DNA is TGCGCCAGCAGCCCGGAGATGGGCTCTAACTATGGCTACACCTTC. It codes for CASSPEMGSNYGYTF.

The chain is built from TRBV7-9 and TRBJ2-1, with 9 bases matching TRBD2. CDR1 is SEHNR, CDR2 FQNEAQ, per germline (reference sequence). This CDR3 contains 15 residues. J was trimmed by 9 bases and V by 2 bases; bases with no gene match: 8. CDR3 DNA sequence: TGTGCCAGCAGCTTACTGGCGGGAGGGCCTAGTGAGCAGTTCTTC. It codes for CASSLLAGGPSEQFF.

The chain uses TRBV5-5 and TRBJ2-1; 11 bases map to TRBD2. Germline V gene sequence: CDR1 SGHKS, CDR2 YYEKEE (reference sequence). The J segment lost 7 bases and the V segment lost 1 base, leaving 7 bases of the junction unmatched. The CDR3 extends over 16 amino acids. The CDR3 region is CASSLLAGGPGNEQFF. The CDR3 DNA sequence: TGTGCCAGCAGCTTGTTAGCGGGGGGGCCCGGGAATGAGCAGTTCTTC.

This clonotype has a handful of counts. This chain links TRBV12-3 or TRBV12-4 with TRBJ2-1; 15 bases line up with TRBD2. CDR3 length: 18 residues. J gave up 0 bases and V 5 bases, and 5 bases lay outside the gene matches. CDR3 coding DNA: TGTGCCAGCAGTCCGCGGACTAGCGGGAGGGTCTCCTACAATGAGCAGTTCTTC. Amino acids: CASSPRTSGRVSYNEQFF.

The sample holds many counts of this clonotype. The chain couples TRBV5-1 to TRBJ1-1; unclear D gene. The germline V gene encodes CDR1 SGHRS and CDR2 YFSETQ. V was clipped by 0 bases and J by 1 base, with 7 bases between them. The CDR3 contains 14 residues. This CDR3 reads CASSLVPENTEAFF. DNA for the CDR3: TGCGCCAGCAGCTTGGTCCCAGAGAACACTGAAGCTTTCTTT.

The genes are TRBV7-9 and TRBJ2-7; 10 bases fit TRBD2. From germline, CDR1 is SEHNR and CDR2 FQNEAQ (reference sequence). The CDR3 is 16 amino acids. The V segment lost 1 base and the J segment 4 bases; nucleotides outside the gene matches: 7. The CDR3: CASSLGVGTSEYEQYF. The CDR3 DNA reads as TGTGCCAGCAGCTTAGGGGTCGGGACTAGCGAGTACGAGCAGTACTTC.

This clonotype occurred a few times. The chain recombines TRBV6-1 with TRBJ1-1, with 7 bases fitting TRBD1. With 1 base clipped from V and 4 bases from J, the junction kept 9 bases outside the gene matches. The CDR3 extends over 16 amino acids. In germline, CDR1 is MNHNS, CDR2 SASEGT. CDR3 in amino acids: CASSEVEQGSGTEAFF. CDR3 coding DNA: TGTGCCAGCAGTGAAGTGGAACAGGGGTCGGGCACTGAAGCTTTCTTT.

This clonotype was counted ten times or more. The V gene is TRBV7-7, the J gene TRBJ2-1, with D possibly TRBD2 on 6 matching bases. This CDR3 comprises 15 residues. V gave up 2 bases and J gave up 9 bases, with 17 bases separating them. The germline gives CDR1 SSHAT, CDR2 FNYEAQ (reference sequence). DNA for the CDR3: TGTGCCAGCAGCTTAACTGCGGGGAATTCTGGTGAGCAGTTCTTC. It codes for CASSLTAGNSGEQFF.

V gene TRBV27 combines with J gene TRBJ2-5; no definite D call. CDR1 MNHEY and CDR2 SMNVEV come from the germline V gene (reference sequence). The ends were cut back, 6 bases at V and 0 bases at J, with 14 bases in the middle. The CDR3 is 15 amino acids. CDR3 residues: CASSSYRKYQETQYF. The CDR3 bases are TGTGCCAGCAGCTCTTACCGAAAATACCAAGAGACCCAGTACTTC.